This T cell receptor (beta chain) was retrieved from a study of Ad26.COV2.S vaccination and SARS-CoV-2 variants listed by TCRdb under 2021. Regarding the study in general: Donors in the vaccine arm were drawn from COV1001, a multicentre, randomized, double-blind, placebo-controlled phase I-IIa trial testing Ad26.COV2.S in healthy adults. Investigators remained blinded to trial group allocation during experiments and outcome assessment. Sequencing of the TCRbeta repertoire served to evaluate the specificity and breadth of SARS-CoV-2-reactive T cell receptors following Ad26.COV2.S vaccination. The TCR-sequenced set comprised about 30 samples: around 20 Ad26.COV2.S vaccine recipients, 5 placebo recipients and 8 SARS-CoV-2 convalescent individuals. Trial participants were randomized into five groups of five, in which low-dose or high-dose Ad26.COV2.S was given once or twice, or placebo was given on both occasions. Ad26.COV2.S was administered intramuscularly at 5 x 10^10 or 1 x 10^11 viral particles, either as a single shot or as two shots given 56 days apart.

The research as a whole found: Higher spike-specific TCR breadth was observed in Ad26.COV2.S recipients than in placebo recipients (P = 0.0014). After vaccination, substantial breadth of spike-specific CD8+ and CD4+ T cell responses was reported. Vaccine and placebo recipients had comparable non-spike TCR breadth, which fits with the vaccine containing only spike. According to the authors, total T cell responses may have been underestimated by the TCR breadth and depth analyses. Comparing responses between vaccine doses or regimens was not something the study was powered to do.

A distance of 12 bases separates the germline ends of V and J, which lose 0 bases and 3 bases respectively. Including cysteine and phenylalanine, the CDR3 has 15 amino acids. This entry keeps only the CDR3 DNA: 45 bases, framed from base 1. The germline V gene provides CDR1 LGHNA and CDR2 YSLEER. TCRbeta CDR3 regions were sequenced with the immunoSEQ Assay. After extraction, genomic DNA underwent amplification by bias-controlled multiplex PCR, followed by high-throughput sequencing. The paper's processing steps were these. Collapsing and filtering of sequences were performed to quantify the absolute abundance of each unique TCRbeta CDR3 region. T cell fraction was estimated by normalizing TCRbeta template counts to usable DNA, which was measured by amplifying reference genes present in all nucleated cells. Repertoire TCRs were annotated as SARS-CoV-2-specific by exact matching of V gene, CDR3 amino acid sequence and J gene to a known reactive TCR set. The reference SARS-CoV-2 TCR set was derived from MIRA and filtered for enrichment in COVID-19-positive ImmuneCODE repertoires, a step that removed public or cross-reactive TCRs. Using the MIRA antigens, annotated TCRs were further analysed by specific ORF or by position within an ORF. Breadth was defined as annotated unique rearrangements over total unique productive rearrangements; depth was the summed frequency of those rearrangements. TCR breadth was compared between groups using two-sided Wilcoxon rank-sum tests. Not all clones reach the TCRdb copy of this immuneACCESS table, which keeps in-frame sequences only. Checked studies attribute under half of the gap to unresolved V genes and leave the rest unexplained. V and J calls and clone size come straight from that table; D and trimming were deduced from the DNA. This sample gives some 250,000 clones in total; more than 75% of them show up just once. 9.5% to 12% of the sample goes to the ten largest clones.

Concerning this clone itself: The specificity of this receptor is unknown. No qualities accompany the bases; no much larger clone lies one base away.

In light of the paper, this sample's treatment or condition label describes: some 20 received Ad26.COV2.S at low or high dose, single or two shots; 5 received placebo; per-sample allocation not given. For vaccine and placebo recipients, repertoires were sequenced using samples collected on day 63 after the first injection. Between 29 July and 7 August 2020, Cohort 1b enrolled around 24 adults aged 18-55 years at one site in Boston, USA. Ad26.COV2.S was a replication-incompetent adenovirus type 26 vector that expressed a prefusion-stabilized SARS-CoV-2 spike protein derived from the original Wuhan strain.

The chain uses TRBV4-3 and TRBJ2-7; the D call is possibly TRBD1 or TRBD2, each sharing 5 bases. This TCR derives from a person between 18 and 60 years old who received the Ad26.COV2.S COVID-19 vaccine or a placebo. The material sequenced was peripheral blood, taken in a trial of Ad26.COV2.S vaccine versus placebo. The CDR3 reads as follows: CASSQDNGGIYEQYF. The sequence in DNA is TGCGCCAGCAGCCAAGATAATGGGGGTATCTACGAGCAGTACTTC.